This TCR beta chain was documented in a study of T cells in Graves' hyperthyroidism and ophthalmopathy (dated by TCRdb to between 2019 and 2020). For context, the study as a whole: Peripheral blood was sampled at the time of initial diagnosis, prior to any treatment. A discovery cohort of about 100 patients, 43 with Graves' ophthalmopathy and approximately 57 with stable Graves' hyperthyroidism, was used to find distinguishing TCR V-J signatures. Prospective prediction of ophthalmopathy was tested in an independent validation cohort of approximately 19 hyperthyroidism patients and some 17 patients who later progressed to ophthalmopathy. The roughly 100 discovery patients were divided at random into training and test sets in a 7:3 ratio. The study also compared thyroid tissue and blood T-cell repertoires from five or six Graves' hyperthyroidism patients. Following sampling, methimazole starting at 30 mg daily was given to hyperthyroidism patients, and high-dose intravenous methylprednisolone was given to ophthalmopathy patients. The paper describes TCR Vbeta CDR3 sequencing of more than 120 peripheral blood samples, made up of 43 ophthalmopathy patients, 70 to 75 hyperthyroidism patients and 17 progressor patients. Results the study describes overall, beyond this receptor: A 13 V-J signature model separated ophthalmopathy from stable hyperthyroidism, with over 85% sensitivity and 81.08% specificity in cross-validation and 80%/75% in testing. No statistical method was used to set the sample size in advance, and investigators knew the group allocation. Most expanded thyroid clonotypes (frequency above 0.001) were also detected in blood, a finding suggesting that blood repertoires may reflect thyroid immune responses. During validation, the model predicted progression to ophthalmopathy a median of approximately six months ahead of onset, with almost 71% sensitivity and around 73% specificity.

In this sample, this clonotype turned up many times. The target of this receptor is not known. Base qualities were left out, and no much larger clone turns up one base away. Ophthalmopathy patients had moderately to severely active disease, with a Clinical Activity Score of 3 or more, a NOSPECS grade of 4 or more, and a disease duration of less than 3 months. Patients with uncontrolled infections, other autoimmune diseases, pregnancy or lactation were excluded. Diagnoses were established on the basis of clinical symptoms, serum thyroxine and TRAb, thyroid ultrasound, and orbital computed tomography. PBMCs were separated from about 10 ml of fresh peripheral blood using Ficoll-Paque density gradient centrifugation. Total RNA was extracted with Trizol reagent, and quality was checked on an Agilent 2100 Bioanalyzer. Trimming takes 2 bases off V and 7 bases off J; junction bases not matched to a gene: 5. From the cysteine through the phenylalanine, the CDR3 covers 14 amino acids. Here the CDR3 DNA is all that survives: 42 bases in frame from base 1. CDR1 SEHNR and CDR2 FQNEAQ are derived from the germline V gene (reference sequence).

The TCR beta CDR3 regions were amplified from RNA transcripts. The first round of RT-PCR for the TCR CDR3 was performed with the HTBI primer set and the Qiagen OneStep RT-PCR kit. Libraries were constructed in a second round of multiplex PCR, after which size selection and purification were performed. The libraries were sequenced on an Illumina HiSeq2000 using paired-end 100 bp reads. Under the source paper's analysis protocol: Raw data were processed with SOAPnuke, discarding reads with adapters, uncalled bases, mean Phred below 15, or no exact constant-primer or identifier match. COPE v1.2.5 was used to merge the high-quality paired reads, and each unique nucleotide sequence was defined as a clonotype. MiTCR v1.1 was used to align the clonotypes against IMGT TRBV, TRBD and TRBJ reference segments. The analysis was restricted to V-J combinations with a frequency above 0.0001, which together covered 99.2% of the repertoires. The TCS score was defined as the ratio of F50 (clonal expansion) to E x V (chaos), calculated using BLOSUM62-based TCRdist between CDR3 peptides within each V-J. Welch's t-statistics and random forest reduced 500 to 650 V-J features to 13, which were used in a naive Bayes classifier (R e1071). TCRdb reprocessed the public reads (quality trimming at Q25 with fastp, clone calling with MiXCR) and kept in-frame beta chains. Rows with one shared CDR3 protein collapse into an entry with the most common genes and DNA. Here the V and J calls rest on TCRdb's processing, not on the authors' analysis. A total of hundreds of thousands of distinct CDR3 sequences appear in this sample, 17% of them only once. The ten largest clones capture approximately 18% of the sample.

This sequence uses TRBV7-9 and TRBJ2-3; TRBD1 lines up with 8 middle nucleotides. Sequenced sample: blood. The source is a woman aged 18-35 years with Graves' ophthalmopathy. The sequenced DNA is TGTGCCAGCAGCTTAATAAACAGGGGGAATACGCAGTATTTT. Its product reads: CASSLINRGNTQYF.